A selection of T cell receptor beta chains follows, all from one sample in a study of PD-1 blockade in classical Hodgkin lymphoma. Generated by immunoSEQ multiplex PCR, the TCRdb table keeps only in-frame clones and is missing some. The data hold over 85,000 clones, with 93% observed a single time. The material sequenced was peripheral blood mononuclear cells (PBMCs), taken before the fourth cycle of nivolumab. The receptors come from a human donor with classical Hodgkin lymphoma. The CDR3 runs from the conserved cysteine through the conserved F or W. D genes are given only for firm matches. The size entry is marked missing in some rows and otherwise reads once, few, many or a size class.

clone_size j_call v_call d_call cdr3_nt cdr3_aa
- TRBJ1-5 TRBV16 - TGTGCCAGCAGCCGACGGAGCAATCAGCCCCAGCATTTT CASSRRSNQPQHF
- TRBJ1-6 TRBV4-1 TRBD1 TGCGCCAGCAGCCAAGAAGCCCCAGGGGGGGATTCACCCCTCCACTTT CASSQEAPGGDSPLHF
- TRBJ2-7 TRBV5-6 TRBD2 TGTGCCAGCAGCTTCGTGACTAGCGGGCCCTACGAGCAGTACTTC CASSFVTSGPYEQYF
- TRBJ2-2 TRBV28 - TGTGCCAGCAGTGACCCTAGAGCGGGGAACACCGGGGAGCTGTTTTTT CASSDPRAGNTGELFF
- TRBJ2-7 TRBV4-2 TRBD2 TGTGCCAGCAGCCCCAACGCCGGGACTAGCGGGAGAGCCTACGAGCAGTACTTC CASSPNAGTSGRAYEQYF
- TRBJ2-3 TRBV2 TRBD2 TGTGCCAGCAGTGTCAAGCGGGAGCCCCCAGATACGCAGTATTTT CASSVKREPPDTQYF
- TRBJ2-3 TRBV5-1 - TGCGCCAGCAGTTTGGTGGGGGACAGCACAGATACGCAGTATTTT CASSLVGDSTDTQYF
- TRBJ2-7 TRBV30 - TGTGCCTTAAAGGGTAGGGGCTACGAGCAGTACTTC CALKGRGYEQYF
- TRBJ1-1 TRBV5-6 - TGTGCCAGCAGTCTCGACCCCCGGGGCACTGAAGCTTTCTTT CASSLDPRGTEAFF
- TRBJ2-1 TRBV27 TRBD2 TGTGCCAGCAGTTTATTCCTAGCGGGAGGGCCTTATGAGCAGTTCTTC CASSLFLAGGPYEQFF
- TRBJ2-5 TRBV27 - TGTGCCAGCAGTTTATCTTCACTGGGGGTAGCCCAAGAGACCCAGTACTTC CASSLSSLGVAQETQYF
once TRBJ2-7 TRBV10-3 - TGTGCCATCAGTGATCCCACTGGGACCTACGAGCAGTACTTC CAISDPTGTYEQYF
- TRBJ1-5 TRBV19 TRBD1 TGTGCCAGTAGTATGACAGGGGTGGGCAATCAGCCCCAGCATTTT CASSMTGVGNQPQHF
- TRBJ1-2 TRBV7-8 - TGTGCCAGCAGCTTAGGGGGTGGACCGTTGGGCTATGGCTACACCTTC CASSLGGGPLGYGYTF
- TRBJ2-2 TRBV2 TRBD1 TGTGCCAGCAACGACGACAGGGTGGACACCGGGGAGCTGTTTTTT CASNDDRVDTGELFF
- TRBJ1-2 TRBV6-5 TRBD1 TGTGCCAGCAGTAACCACAGGGGCGGCTATGGCTACACCTTC CASSNHRGGYGYTF
- TRBJ2-2 TRBV10-1 TRBD1 TGCGCCAGCAGTGAGGGGGGACAGGGTTACACCGGGGAGCTGTTTTTT CASSEGGQGYTGELFF
- TRBJ2-7 TRBV2 - TGTGCCAGCGTGGAGGGGGGCGGTACCTACGAGCAGTACTTC CASVEGGGTYEQYF
- TRBJ1-2 TRBV2 - TGTGCCAGCAGTGAACGAATCGAGGGTGGGGGTTATGGCTACACCTTC CASSERIEGGGYGYTF
- TRBJ1-5 TRBV30 - TGTGAACGTGGCCGGGGTAGCGGACCAAATCAGCCCCAGCATTTT CERGRGSGPNQPQHF
- TRBJ2-7 TRBV19 TRBD2 TGTGCCAGTAGTATTCGTAGCGGGAGCCCCTACGAGCAGTACTTC CASSIRSGSPYEQYF
few TRBJ1-1 TRBV2 - TGTGCCAGCAGACAGGGCATGAACACTGAAGCTTTCTTT CASRQGMNTEAFF
- TRBJ2-4 TRBV5-6 TRBD1 TGTGCCAGCAGCCCGGGCCCGGGACAGGGTCAGTACATTCAGTACTTC CASSPGPGQGQYIQYF
- TRBJ1-1 TRBV5-1 - TGCGCCAGCAGCGCGGCCGGGACATTTAACACTGAAGCTTTCTTT CASSAAGTFNTEAFF
- TRBJ1-2 TRBV2 - TGTGCCAGCACAGACAGTCTTCCCCCGGTGGAGGGCTACACCTTC CASTDSLPPVEGYTF
- TRBJ2-7 TRBV27 - TGTGCCAGCAGTTTAACCCCCTCCTACGAGCAGTACTTC CASSLTPSYEQYF
- TRBJ2-7 TRBV2 TRBD1 TGTGCCAGCAGCCGGGACAGCTCCTACGAGCAGTACTTC CASSRDSSYEQYF
- TRBJ2-1 TRBV30 TRBD2 TGTGCCTGGAATAGCGGGAGGCCCGACAATGAGCAGTTCTTC CAWNSGRPDNEQFF
- TRBJ2-1 TRBV4-1 TRBD2 TGCGCCAGCAGCTACTCTAGCGGGAGGGGGGTAGCCAATGAGCAGTTCTTC CASSYSSGRGVANEQFF
- TRBJ2-7 TRBV16 TRBD2 TGTGCCAGCAGCCCCTCCTTACCGGGACTAGCGGGAGTTAGGCAGTACTTC CASSPSLPGLAGVRQYF
- TRBJ2-1 TRBV7-7 - TGTGCTAGCAGCTTAGACAGGACCAAGGGCCATGAGCAGTTCTTC CASSLDRTKGHEQFF
- TRBJ1-2 TRBV27 - TGTGCCAGCAGGGGGGGGGCTAGAGGTGGCTACACCTTC CASRGGARGGYTF
- TRBJ1-4 TRBV7-6 - TGTGCCAGCAGCTTAGCGGCGGCCGGGGAGGAAAAACTGTTTTTT CASSLAAAGEEKLFF
- TRBJ1-2 TRBV19 - TGTGCCAGTAGTATTTACAGCTCCTTAAACTATGGCTACACCTTC CASSIYSSLNYGYTF
- TRBJ1-1 TRBV28 TRBD1 TGTGCCAGCAGCATCCTTCTCGTCCCCGGGACAGGATCCATTGAAGCTTTCTTT CASSILLVPGTGSIEAFF